Listed below are T cell receptor beta chains from one sample, sequenced in a study of metastatic and nonmetastatic thyroid tumors. TCRdb recomputed clones from the PCR reads via MiXCR. The sample gives 5,500 or so clones, 25% to 35% of which show up once; under 30% is in the top ten. The specimen sequenced was adjacent normal tissue. The receptors come from a female donor with papillary thyroid cancer or a benign thyroid nodule (not recorded which). Some clones in this sample may be carry-over from other donors' samples. Both conserved end residues are trimmed from each CDR3. Fields, in order: V gene, CDR3 protein.

V: TRBV6-2/TRBV6-3
CDR3: ASSYLSSGEAF

V: TRBV7-2
CDR3: ASSPSGGVNTGELF

V: TRBV30
CDR3: AWSLGLRGHEQY

V: TRBV7-3
CDR3: ASSLRQGIYNEQF

V: TRBV20-1
CDR3: SARDLFKDSSSSYNEQF

V: TRBV28
CDR3: ASSPRRDSGQISYEQY

V: TRBV19
CDR3: ASTPDPGVINEQF

V: TRBV6-1
CDR3: VTQTTQDTGELF

V: TRBV14
CDR3: ASSPGTGYEQY

V: TRBV6-1
CDR3: ASRSDSGSKKLF

V: TRBV10-3
CDR3: AIRAYDYGYT

V: TRBV28
CDR3: ASSAPGGEGVYEQY

V: TRBV28
CDR3: ASRQSGGGQF

V: TRBV6-1
CDR3: ASSSPGTGGTGELF

V: TRBV6-2/TRBV6-3
CDR3: ASRGASTDTQY

V: TRBV7-2
CDR3: ASSTGLPPDTIY

V: TRBV12-3/TRBV12-4
CDR3: ASSPNLGGAAEQY

V: TRBV20-1
CDR3: SAQLLAGVGQETQY

V: TRBV6-1
CDR3: ASLFGIAAF

V: TRBV6-1
CDR3: ASSQLGQAASYEQY

V: TRBV7-2
CDR3: ASSLPGGQGYGYT

V: TRBV11-2
CDR3: ASSLWSAGESTDTQY

V: TRBV20-1
CDR3: SAPRQGASGNEQF

V: TRBV28
CDR3: ACTHPGQGLYEQY

V: TRBV7-2
CDR3: ASSPWTSGQELF

V: TRBV6-2/TRBV6-3
CDR3: ASSLGEPNPQETQY

V: TRBV10-3
CDR3: AISEFGTPKVETQY

V: TRBV7-6
CDR3: ASTSGTGNYVYT

V: TRBV7-6
CDR3: ASSLGTEYTGELF

V: TRBV6-2/TRBV6-3
CDR3: ASSYLGPNSYEQY

V: TRBV6-1
CDR3: ASSSDRGSGGYT

V: TRBV20-1
CDR3: SAGTSGRGEQY

V: TRBV24-1
CDR3: ATSAVGLGDTQY

V: TRBV7-2
CDR3: ASSFFGVLGAGELF

V: TRBV30
CDR3: AWTPGQGRAI

V: TRBV4-2
CDR3: ASSQENGVAGGRQETQY

V: TRBV4-2
CDR3: ASSQPNSGANVLT

V: TRBV20-1
CDR3: SARERQMNTEAF

V: TRBV28
CDR3: ASSFLLADEQF

V: TRBV6-4
CDR3: ASSPRQSNGYT

V: TRBV5-6
CDR3: ASSLALGGRYNEQF

V: TRBV30
CDR3: AWSVIGSYGYT

V: TRBV5-1
CDR3: ASSQQGATGYT

V: TRBV27
CDR3: ASSRGTGVSGANVLT

V: TRBV28
CDR3: ASSWPPNSGGVEQY

V: TRBV11-2
CDR3: ASTRTSGGTNSYNEQF

V: TRBV6-1
CDR3: ASRPTSSEAF

V: TRBV19
CDR3: ASSHKGGHQPQH

V: TRBV11-2
CDR3: ASSLGRQFWGGYT

V: TRBV19
CDR3: ASSMTGDQPQH

V: TRBV2
CDR3: ASSEMEGHGNGYT

V: TRBV20-1
CDR3: SARDPGPQVLDGYT

V: TRBV13
CDR3: ASSARVGTDTQY

V: TRBV6-5
CDR3: ASSYVQGAHGYT

V: TRBV6-9
CDR3: PTSTGTSGVPYEQY

V: TRBV25-1
CDR3: ASSEGGGYT

V: TRBV2
CDR3: ASSEQSTVYEQY

V: TRBV6-1
CDR3: ASTLREGRGWT

V: TRBV12-3/TRBV12-4
CDR3: ASSLMRTIY

V: TRBV20-1
CDR3: SAAGANYGYT